The entry below gives a single T cell receptor beta chain sequence along with its context. Its antigen has not been determined. Base qualities are not provided; no much larger clone lies one nucleotide away. Libraries were made using the immunoSEQ multiplex PCR assay. Drawn from immuneACCESS, this table holds only the in-frame rearrangements with V and J called that TCRdb kept. Clones are partly lost; checked studies trace under half to an unresolved V gene and leave the rest unexplained. In all, the sample holds some 90,000 clones, and just under 90% of those were seen once. Of the sample, about 1.5% is held by the ten largest clones. This sample is part of a study of T cells after somatic rescue of genetic block (TCRdb year 2020). About the full investigation: The study assessed how robust, over the long term, a T-cell system was when the system had developed through somatic rescue of a genetic block in T-cell development.

The specimen sequenced was peripheral blood mononuclear cells (PBMCs). This receptor was taken from a woman between 18 and 30 years old.

The sequenced DNA is TGTGCCAGCAGCACTCAGGAGAGCTCTGGAAACACCATATATTTT. It specifies CASSTQESSGNTIYF. The chain couples TRBV7-6 to TRBJ1-3; the D segment cannot be called with confidence. The CDR3 measures 15 amino acids from cysteine to phenylalanine. Only the CDR3 portion is preserved as DNA: 45 bases, with reading frame beginning at the first base. Trimming costs V 5 bases and J 0 bases, and their ends lie 11 bases apart. CDR1 and CDR2 were assigned from the germline V gene as SGHVS and FNYEAQ.